This record covers a single TCR beta chain. Its antigen is not known. TCRdb passed the 5' RACE reads through MiXCR, listing each CDR3 protein once. Here the sample spans 350,000 to 400,000 distinct CDR3 sequences, around 30% being singletons. This CDR3 is built from 14 residues. Per the germline V gene, CDR1 is MNHEY and CDR2 is SMNVEV (reference sequence). V was cut by 5 bases and J by 2 bases, with 12 bases left in between. Reared together, all three twin pairs probably met the same infectious agents and vaccines. The sample originates from a study of identical twins' blood T cells. Notes on the study in general: Twin similarity might stem from environmental factors, not only genetics. Twins shared about as many clonotypes as their cloneset sizes predicted.

V is TRBV27 and J is TRBJ1-2, with D perhaps TRBD1 (6 bases). The sequence was obtained from a woman aged 18-49 years in good health. The sequenced sample consisted of PBMCs. As DNA, the CDR3 is TGTGCCAGCAGTCCCCAGGGGCTAAACTATGGCTACACCTTC. Translated: CASSPQGLNYGYTF.